The present entry profiles one T cell receptor (beta chain) with its context. Trimming removed 4 bases from V and 0 bases from J; junction bases left unmatched: 5. The CDR3 loop spans 15 amino acids. The germline CDR1 and CDR2 sequences are LGHDT and YNNKEL (reference sequence). The sample comes from a study of blood T cell repertoires in COVID-19. Study-wide context: COVID-19 samples, acute and convalescent, were from the United States, Italy and Spain.

The data were produced by immunoSEQ multiplex PCR, yet TCRdb's version contains in-frame clones alone and is incomplete. The repertoire holds 250,000 to 350,000 clones, more than 75% seen once, with about 3.9% in the top ten. The sequenced sample consisted of peripheral blood. This receptor was obtained from a woman aged 50 to 60 with active or convalescent COVID-19. The chain joins TRBV3-1 (or the pseudogene TRBV3-2) to TRBJ1-1, with 7 nucleotides matching TRBD1. The CDR3: CASSPTGQMNTEAFF. CDR3 DNA sequence: TGTGCCAGCAGCCCCACGGGACAGATGAACACTGAAGCTTTCTTT.